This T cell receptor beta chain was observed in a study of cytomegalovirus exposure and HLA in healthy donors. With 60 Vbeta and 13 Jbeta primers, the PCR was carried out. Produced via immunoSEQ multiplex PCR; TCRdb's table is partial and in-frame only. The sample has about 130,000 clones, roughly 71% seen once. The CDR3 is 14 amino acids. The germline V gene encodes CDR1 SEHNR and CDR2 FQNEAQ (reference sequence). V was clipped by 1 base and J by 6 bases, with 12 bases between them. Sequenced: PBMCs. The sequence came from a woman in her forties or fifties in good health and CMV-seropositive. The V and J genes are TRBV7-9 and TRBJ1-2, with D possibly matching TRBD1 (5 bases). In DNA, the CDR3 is TGTGCCAGCAGCTTAGAGGCAGGGTTGCATGGCTACACCTTC. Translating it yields CASSLEAGLHGYTF.